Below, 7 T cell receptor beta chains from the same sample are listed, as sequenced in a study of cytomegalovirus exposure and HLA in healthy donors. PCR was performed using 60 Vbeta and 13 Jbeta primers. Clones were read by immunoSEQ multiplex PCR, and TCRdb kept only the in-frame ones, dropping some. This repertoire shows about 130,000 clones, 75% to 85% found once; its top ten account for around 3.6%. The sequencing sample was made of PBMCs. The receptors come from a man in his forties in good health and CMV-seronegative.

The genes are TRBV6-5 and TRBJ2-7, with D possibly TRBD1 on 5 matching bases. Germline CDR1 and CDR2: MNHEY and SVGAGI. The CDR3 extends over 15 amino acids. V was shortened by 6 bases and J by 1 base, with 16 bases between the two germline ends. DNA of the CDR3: TGTGCCAGCAGAAAACAGGCAACACGTTCCTACGAGCAGTACTTC. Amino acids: CASRKQATRSYEQYF.

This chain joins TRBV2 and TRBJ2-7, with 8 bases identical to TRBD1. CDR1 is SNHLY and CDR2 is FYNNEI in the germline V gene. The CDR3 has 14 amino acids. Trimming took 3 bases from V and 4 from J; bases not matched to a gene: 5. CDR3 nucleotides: TGTGCCAGCAGTGAGGGGACAGGCTTATACGAGCAGTACTTC. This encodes CASSEGTGLYEQYF.

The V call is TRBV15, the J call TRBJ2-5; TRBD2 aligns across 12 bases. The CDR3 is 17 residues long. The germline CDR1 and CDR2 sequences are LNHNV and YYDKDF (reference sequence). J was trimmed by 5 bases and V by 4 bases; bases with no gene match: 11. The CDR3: CATSIAGLAGGRETQYF. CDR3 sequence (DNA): TGTGCCACCAGCATCGCGGGGCTAGCGGGGGGGCGGGAGACCCAGTACTTC. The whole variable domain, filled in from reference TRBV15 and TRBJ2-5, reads DAMVIQNPRYQVTQFGKPVTLSCSQTLNHNVMYWYQQKSSQAPKLLFHYYDKDFNNEADTPDNFQSRRPNTSFCFLDIRSPGLGDTAMYLCATSIAGLAGGRETQYFGPGTRLLVL.

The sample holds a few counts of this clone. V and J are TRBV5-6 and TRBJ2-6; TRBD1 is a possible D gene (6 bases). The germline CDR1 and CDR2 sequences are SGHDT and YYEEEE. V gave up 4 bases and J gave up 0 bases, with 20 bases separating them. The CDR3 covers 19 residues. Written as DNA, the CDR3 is TGTGCCAGCAGCCCCCCCCTCGACAGGACCTACTCTGGGGCCAACGTCCTGACTTTC. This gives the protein CASSPPLDRTYSGANVLTF.

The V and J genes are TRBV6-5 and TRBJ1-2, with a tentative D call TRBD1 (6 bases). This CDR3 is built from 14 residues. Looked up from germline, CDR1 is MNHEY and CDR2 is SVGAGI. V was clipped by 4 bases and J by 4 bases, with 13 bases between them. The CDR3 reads CASSSRDILYGYTF. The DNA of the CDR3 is TGTGCCAGCAGTTCCCGGGACATCCTCTATGGCTACACCTTC.

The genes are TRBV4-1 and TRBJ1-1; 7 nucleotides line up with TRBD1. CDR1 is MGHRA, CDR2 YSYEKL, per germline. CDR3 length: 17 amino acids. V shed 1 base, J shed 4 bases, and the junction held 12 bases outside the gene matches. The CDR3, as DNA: TGCGCCAGCAGCCAAGGCCTTACAGGGGTGGGGTTCACTGAAGCTTTCTTT. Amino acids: CASSQGLTGVGFTEAFF.

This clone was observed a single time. In DNA, the CDR3 is TGTGCCAGCAGTCCCTGGACCCCTCGGGATCAAGAGACCCAGTACTTC. Its protein is CASSPWTPRDQETQYF. This chain joins TRBV27 and TRBJ2-5; D is perhaps TRBD2 (5 bases). V was pared by 5 bases and J by 2 bases, with 18 bases between. Germline V CDR1 and CDR2: MNHEY, SMNVEV (reference sequence). The length of the CDR3 is 16 residues.